This TCR beta chain was sequenced for a study of OX40 agonist ivuxolimab in advanced cancers. Study in general: Ivuxolimab, which is an agonistic anti-OX40 (CD134) antibody, was administered to the patients.

Germline CDR1 reads MRHNA; CDR2 reads SNTAGT. The length of the CDR3 is 13 residues. V lost 4 bases and J 5 bases, leaving 6 bases between the germline ends. In the case of this clone: Antigen unknown.

General study results and limits: Relative to CD4+ cells, CD8+ T cells on average had more expanded clones.

The investigators sampled blood at baseline, at cycle 4 day 1, and at cycle 7 day 1. Sequencing was performed with immunoSEQ multiplex PCR; in TCRdb, only in-frame clones are kept and a portion is missing. Counted here are 55,000 to 65,000 clones, 87% occurring once; the ten biggest clones make up 0.3% to 0.35%. The sample here was CD4+ or CD8+ T cells sorted from blood, taken in a trial of the OX40 agonist ivuxolimab. The sequence derives from an adult with an advanced solid tumor such as melanoma, head and neck, liver or kidney cancer. This sequence joins TRBV6-4 and TRBJ1-6; D is undetermined. The DNA of the CDR3 is TGTGCCAGCAGTGTAGAGGATAATTCACCCCTCCACTTT. It is translated as CASSVEDNSPLHF.